This entry describes one T cell receptor (beta chain). The antigen is undetermined. This sample is part of a study of shared clonotypes between healthy human individuals. The germline CDR1 and CDR2 sequences are MNHNS and SASEGT. The CDR3 totals 15 residues. Deletions cut 7 bases from V and 1 base from J, with 16 bases between. General study findings and limits: Naive CD4 clonotypes overlapped across a handful of donors at roughly 5%.

Measured with immunoSEQ multiplex PCR; TCRdb has only the in-frame clones, and not every one. The sample lists roughly 2 million clones; about 95% were seen once. The sample taken for sequencing was naive CD4+ T cells sorted from blood. Sample subset: CD45RA+ positively selected. V and J are TRBV6-1 and TRBJ1-1; D is unclear. The TCR originated in a man aged 18 to 35 in good health. CDR3 nucleotide sequence: TGTGCCAGCACCCGGGGAGGGAGAGGGAACACTGAAGCTTTCTTT. It yields the protein CASTRGGRGNTEAFF.